This T cell receptor beta chain emerged from a study of regulatory T cells in long-lasting Graves disease. Time point of the sample: newly diagnosed GD, antithyroid drugs for less than 3 months. The TCR library was prepared using RNA isolated from PBMCs. V lost 5 bases and J 9 bases, leaving 23 bases between the germline ends. The CDR3 is made up of 17 amino acids. CDR1 and CDR2 from the germline V gene are SEHNR and FQNEAQ (reference sequence). Researchers made TCR beta libraries by using iRepertoire HTBI primers and running Arm-PCR on CDR3 regions. Via MiXCR, TCRdb re-called the multiplex PCR reads, giving one row per CDR3 protein. The sample includes 500,000 or so distinct CDR3 sequences, 11% to 15% of them seen just once. These data were also filed under a second study, of T cells in Graves' hyperthyroidism and ophthalmopathy. That work contributes: Hyperthyroidism, newly diagnosed and lasting under 2 months, affected patients aged 18 to 65.

The source of this sequence is a woman between 45 and 60 years old with Graves disease. The V gene is TRBV7-9, the J gene TRBJ1-6; the D is unclear. The sequenced sample was peripheral blood mononuclear cells (PBMCs), obtained at new diagnosis, from a patient treated with antithyroid drugs. The CDR3 DNA reads as TGTGCCAGCAGCCGTGAGGAGGGCCATCGGAATGGTTCACCCCTCCACTTT. Translating gives CASSREEGHRNGSPLHF.